The source of this T cell receptor (beta chain) is a study of T cell changes during pregnancy in multiple sclerosis. Sequencing was performed with immunoSEQ multiplex PCR; in TCRdb, only in-frame clones are kept and a portion is missing. The sample yields about 77,000 clones, 93% seen once. Trimming removed 1 base at V and 15 bases at J, with 13 bases between. The length of the CDR3 is 12 residues. Germline loops: CDR1 SGHDN, CDR2 FVKESK. This material consisted of peripheral blood, taken after pregnancy. This sequence joins TRBV14 and TRBJ2-1, with D perhaps matching TRBD2 (6 bases). This TCR was sampled from a female donor in good health, enrolled as a control in a pregnancy study. The CDR3 loop is CASSQASTSSFF. DNA for the CDR3: TGTGCCAGCAGCCAAGCCAGCACTAGCTCGTTCTTC. The full variable domain, completed using reference TRBV14 and TRBJ2-1, is EAGVTQFPSHSVIEKGQTVTLRCDPISGHDNLYWYRRVMGKEIKFLLHFVKESKQDESGMPNNRFLAERTGGTYSTLKVQPAELEDSGVYFCASSQASTSSFFGPGTRLTVL.